The entry that follows covers one T cell receptor (beta chain) sequence. Its matching antigen is unknown. Between the trimmed V and J ends, which lost 4 bases and 3 bases, there was a span of 14 bases. In germline, CDR1 is SGHRS, CDR2 YFSETQ. The CDR3 totals 15 residues. The data were taken from a study of T cells in Graves' hyperthyroidism and ophthalmopathy. Notes on the study in general: The blood repertoire included most of the expanded thyroid clonotypes above 0.001.

Not enrolled were patients with uncontrolled infection, other autoimmune disease, pregnancy or lactation. Source material for PBMCs was about 10 ml fresh peripheral blood. From RNA transcripts, TCR beta CDR3 regions were amplified. With the HTBI primer set, the TCR CDR3 went through a first round of RT-PCR. MiXCR was run by TCRdb on the multiplex PCR reads, yielding one entry per CDR3 protein. There are a few hundred thousand distinct CDR3 sequences in the sample; approximately 13% occur only once, and 4.5% to 6% lies in the top ten. This receptor was taken from a woman in her twenties or thirties with Graves' hyperthyroidism that later progressed to Graves' ophthalmopathy. V is TRBV5-1 and J is TRBJ1-5; a possible D gene is TRBD1 (5 bases). The sequenced sample consisted of blood. CDR3 in DNA: TGCGCCAGCAGCCGAACTACAGGTTTCAATCAGCCCCAGCATTTT. It is translated as CASSRTTGFNQPQHF.